The 17 T cell receptor beta chains reported below all come from one sample, sequenced in a study of Ad26.COV2.S vaccination and SARS-CoV-2 variants. Documented treatment: 15 to 20 received Ad26.COV2.S at low or high dose, single or two shots; about five received placebo; per-sample allocation not given. Following the first vaccine or placebo injection, samples were taken on day 63. Clones were read by immunoSEQ multiplex PCR, and TCRdb kept only the in-frame ones, dropping some. This sample carries roughly 400,000 clones, 90% of them seen once, and the ten largest clones take under 4.5%. This material consisted of peripheral blood, taken in a trial of Ad26.COV2.S vaccine versus placebo. Receptors originate from a person aged 18 to 65 who received the Ad26.COV2.S COVID-19 vaccine or a placebo.

The V gene is TRBV6-2 or TRBV6-3, the J gene TRBJ2-7, with 14 bases that match TRBD2. The CDR3 loop spans 15 amino acids. V lost 0 bases, J lost 9 bases, and 4 bases stayed unmatched. The germline CDR1 and CDR2 sequences are MNHEY and SVGEGT. The CDR3 is CASSYSTSGRAMQYF. In nucleotides, the CDR3 is TGTGCCAGCAGTTACTCGACTAGCGGGAGGGCCATGCAGTACTTC.

The rearrangement joins TRBV7-3 to TRBJ1-6; unclear D gene. The CDR3 runs 15 residues. The V and J ends lost 0 bases and 7 bases respectively, with 10 bases between them. CDR1 SGHTA and CDR2 FQGTGA come from the germline V gene. The CDR3 coding sequence is TGTGCCAGCAGCTTAACAGGCCAGACAAATTCACCCCTCCACTTT. Its protein is CASSLTGQTNSPLHF.

The chain is built from TRBV18 and TRBJ1-6; TRBD1 matches at 8 bases. Germline V gene data show CDR1 as KGHSH and CDR2 as LQKENI. Trimming at V came to 3 bases and at J to 10 bases, leaving 5 bases not matched to a gene. The CDR3 is 14 amino acids. CDR3 in amino acids: CASSPGTGGSPLHF. DNA for the CDR3: TGTGCCAGCTCACCTGGGACAGGAGGATCACCCCTCCACTTT.

This rearrangement joins TRBV12-3 or TRBV12-4 to TRBJ2-4; the D is unclear. The length of the CDR3 is 13 residues. V lost 3 bases and J 1 base, leaving 4 bases between the germline ends. CDR3 DNA: TGTGCCAGCAGTTTTAGCGCCAAAAACATTCAGTACTTC. Amino acid sequence: CASSFSAKNIQYF.

This sequence joins TRBV11-3 and TRBJ2-2, with unresolved D. This CDR3 has 13 amino acids. Trimming took 2 bases from V and 5 from J, leaving 6 bases between them. Germline V lookup: CDR1 SGHNT, CDR2 YENEEA. For the CDR3, the DNA is TGTGCCAGCAGCTTACTTACAACCGGGGAGCTGTTTTTT. It encodes CASSLLTTGELFF.

This clone was seen just once. This rearrangement joins TRBV19 to TRBJ2-7; no definite D call. The germline CDR1 and CDR2 sequences are LNHDA and SQIVND (reference sequence). V lost 10 bases to trimming and J lost 0 bases, with 13 bases between them. The CDR3 totals 13 residues. CDR3 sequence (DNA): TGTGCCACCCGCATTGCGGACTCCTACGAGCAGTACTTC. This encodes CATRIADSYEQYF.

J is TRBJ2-1 and V is TRBV28; 10 bases map to TRBD1. In germline, CDR1 is MDHEN, CDR2 SYDVKM. This CDR3 region has 18 residues. The V segment lost 6 bases and the J segment 6 bases; nucleotides outside the gene matches: 17. In DNA, the CDR3 is TGTGCCAGCAGCCCCCGCGGACAGGGGGGGACGGCCGGCAATGAGCAGTTCTTC. This sequence encodes CASSPRGQGGTAGNEQFF. Supplemented by reference TRBV28 and TRBJ2-1, the full variable domain reads DVKVTQSSRYLVKRTGEKVFLECVQDMDHENMFWYRQDPGLGLRLIYFSYDVKMKEKGDIPEGYSVSREKKERFSLILESASTNQTSMYLCASSPRGQGGTAGNEQFFGPGTRLTVL.

V usage is TRBV9 and J usage is TRBJ2-1; D is unclear. V was trimmed by 0 bases and J by 5 bases, leaving 15 bases between them. The germline gives CDR1 SGDLS, CDR2 YYNGEE. CDR3 length: 16 residues. Here the CDR3 DNA reads TGTGCCAGCAGCGTAGCTTTACGGGTAGAACACAATGAGCAGTTCTTC. Translated, it gives CASSVALRVEHNEQFF.

This chain connects TRBV14 to TRBJ2-7, with TRBD2 matching 11 bases. The trim removed 2 bases at V and 2 bases at J, leaving 17 bases unmatched. Germline CDR1 is SGHDN and CDR2 is FVKESK. The CDR3 is 20 amino acids. CDR3 in amino acids: CASSQFELLAGASGTYEQYF. The CDR3 coding sequence is TGTGCCAGCAGCCAATTTGAACTACTAGCGGGAGCCAGTGGCACCTACGAGCAGTACTTC.

The V call is TRBV28, the J call TRBJ2-3; the D call may be TRBD1 or TRBD2 (5 bases each). This CDR3 region has 12 residues. Trimming left V 11 bases short and J 2 bases short, with 11 bases between. The germline gives CDR1 MDHEN, CDR2 SYDVKM. CDR3: CAGAGLTDTQYF. As DNA, the CDR3 is TGTGCCGGGGCGGGCCTCACAGATACGCAGTATTTT.

The chain recombines TRBV6-2 or TRBV6-3 with TRBJ2-1, with D unresolved. The CDR3 is 13 residues long. Trimming left V 6 bases short and J 5 bases short, with 11 bases between. Germline V gives CDR1 MNHEY, CDR2 SVGEGT. The CDR3 protein is CASSPEVHNEQFF. The CDR3 DNA sequence: TGTGCCAGCAGCCCCGAAGTACACAATGAGCAGTTCTTC.

V and J are TRBV29-1 and TRBJ2-7; 12 bases agree with TRBD2. Trimming at V came to 3 bases and at J to 5 bases, leaving 5 bases not matched to a gene. Germline V gene sequence: CDR1 SQVTM, CDR2 ANQGSEA. The CDR3 consists of 14 residues. DNA of the CDR3: TGCAGCGTTGAGGCTAGCGGGAGGGATGACGAGCAGTACTTC. Protein: CSVEASGRDDEQYF.

This clone was detected only once. The gene calls are TRBV7-8 and TRBJ1-5; 7 bases map to TRBD1. J was trimmed by 0 bases and V by 6 bases; bases with no gene match: 8. Germline loops: CDR1 SGHVS, CDR2 FQNEAQ. This CDR3 spans 16 amino acids. The CDR3 region has the DNA TGTGCCAGCAGACCCCTTGGACAGGATAGCAATCAGCCCCAGCATTTT. It translates to CASRPLGQDSNQPQHF.

The chain links TRBV6-6 to TRBJ2-7, with TRBD2 as a possible D gene (6 bases). The V end lost 10 bases, the J end lost 3 bases, and 13 bases lay between the germline ends. The CDR3 totals 12 residues. The germline gives CDR1 MNHNY, CDR2 SVGAGI (reference sequence). CDR3 in DNA: TGTGCCACTAAACCCGGGGGCTACGAGCAGTACTTC. The encoded protein is CATKPGGYEQYF.

J is TRBJ2-5 and V is TRBV7-9, with 8 bases lining up with TRBD1. The length of the CDR3 is 15 residues. V gave up 5 bases and J gave up 1 base; unmatched junction bases: 6. Per the germline V gene, CDR1 is SEHNR and CDR2 is FQNEAQ (reference sequence). This chain's CDR3 is CASSRDRPFQETQYF. CDR3 nucleotides: TGTGCCAGCAGCCGGGACAGGCCCTTCCAAGAGACCCAGTACTTC.

The V gene is TRBV7-3, the J gene TRBJ2-2; TRBD2 agrees at 9 bases. With 5 bases clipped from V and 4 bases from J, the junction kept 11 bases outside the gene matches. The germline V gene encodes CDR1 SGHTA and CDR2 FQGTGA. This CDR3 is built from 17 residues. The CDR3 spells CASSPRVAGGITGELFF. Written as DNA, the CDR3 is TGTGCCAGCAGCCCGAGGGTGGCGGGAGGGATCACCGGGGAGCTGTTTTTT.

The chain employs TRBV21-1 and TRBJ2-7. TRBV21-1 is an annotated pseudogene. The CDR3 extends over 13 amino acids. In DNA, the CDR3 is TGTGCCAGCCTAAACGGGACGGTACGATTTGGGAACTTC. Translation: CASLNGTVRFGNF.